The TCR beta chain described here comes from a study of Ad26.COV2.S vaccination and SARS-CoV-2 variants. Overall study: As a participant in COV1001, the donor was in the Ad26.COV2.S trial arm.

Method: immunoSEQ multiplex PCR; TCRdb's copy keeps in-frame clones and lacks some. The sample has hundreds of thousands of clones, roughly 90% seen once. CDR1 SGDLS and CDR2 YYNGEE come from the germline V gene. This CDR3 is built from 17 residues. Trimming cost V 6 bases and J 3 bases, with 21 bases left between them. Treatment in this sample: 15 to 20 received Ad26.COV2.S at low or high dose, single or two shots; about 5 received placebo; per-sample allocation not given. Sampling happened 63 days after the first vaccine or placebo injection. This chain connects TRBV9 to TRBJ2-2; possibly TRBD2 for D (5 bases). The specimen was peripheral blood, collected in a trial of Ad26.COV2.S vaccine versus placebo. The TCR comes from a person aged 18 to 59 who received the Ad26.COV2.S COVID-19 vaccine or a placebo. Here the CDR3 DNA reads TGTGCCAGCATCCCCATAGTTGAGCGGAAGGACACCGGGGAGCTGTTTTTT. The encoded protein is CASIPIVERKDTGELFF.